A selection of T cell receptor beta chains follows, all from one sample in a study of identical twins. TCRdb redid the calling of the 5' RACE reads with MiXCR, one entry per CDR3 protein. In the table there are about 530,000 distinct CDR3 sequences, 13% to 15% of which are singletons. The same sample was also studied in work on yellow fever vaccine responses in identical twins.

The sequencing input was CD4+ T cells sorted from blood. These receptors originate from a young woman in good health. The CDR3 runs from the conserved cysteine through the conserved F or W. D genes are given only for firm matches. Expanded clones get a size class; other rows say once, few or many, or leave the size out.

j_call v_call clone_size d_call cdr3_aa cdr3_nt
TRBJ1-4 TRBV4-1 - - CASSLIGGFSELITNEKLFF TGCGCCAGCAGCCTGATAGGGGGTTTCTCGGAATTGATAACTAATGAAAAACTGTTTTTT
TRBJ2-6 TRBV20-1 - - CSASAGPSGANVLTF TGCAGTGCTAGCGCCGGACCCTCTGGGGCCAACGTCCTGACTTTC
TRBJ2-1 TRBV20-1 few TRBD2 CSARDRSGLGLAGGGEQFF TGCAGTGCTAGAGATCGTAGTGGACTGGGACTAGCGGGAGGGGGTGAGCAGTTCTTC
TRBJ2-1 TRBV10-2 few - CASSDILASSYNEQFF TGCGCCAGCAGCGATATCCTAGCGAGTTCCTACAATGAGCAGTTCTTC
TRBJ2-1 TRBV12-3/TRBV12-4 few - CASSPSGVYNEQFF TGTGCCAGCAGCCCCAGCGGAGTCTACAATGAGCAGTTCTTC
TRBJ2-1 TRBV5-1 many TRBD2 CASSLGLARNNEQFF TGCGCCAGCAGCTTGGGACTAGCAAGGAACAATGAGCAGTTCTTC
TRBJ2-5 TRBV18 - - CASSPANQETQYF TGTGCCAGCTCACCAGCAAACCAAGAGACCCAGTACTTC
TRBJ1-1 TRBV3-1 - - CASSRRDEAFF TGTGCCAGCAGCCGCCGAGATGAAGCTTTCTTT
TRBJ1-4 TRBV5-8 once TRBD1 CASRQNRGLNEKLFF TGTGCCAGCAGACAGAACAGGGGGCTGAATGAAAAACTGTTTTTT
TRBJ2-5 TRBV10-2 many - CATLERKQETQYF TGCGCCACCCTGGAACGTAAACAAGAGACCCAGTACTTC
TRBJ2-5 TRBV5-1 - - CASSLAGHPKGETQYF TGCGCCAGCAGCTTGGCCGGTCACCCAAAGGGGGAGACCCAGTACTTC
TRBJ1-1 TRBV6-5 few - CASSYSRGRGSTEAFF TGTGCCAGCAGTTACTCGAGGGGCAGGGGTTCCACTGAAGCTTTCTTT
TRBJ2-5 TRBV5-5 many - CASSLSGSAQYF TGTGCCAGCAGCTTGTCCGGTTCGGCCCAGTACTTC
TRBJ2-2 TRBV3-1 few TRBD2 CASSQDTLTSGGFRTGELFF TGTGCCAGCAGCCAAGATACCCTTACTAGCGGGGGCTTCCGGACCGGGGAGCTGTTTTTT
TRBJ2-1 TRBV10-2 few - CASSATQNNEQFF TGCGCCAGCAGTGCGACTCAAAACAATGAGCAGTTCTTC
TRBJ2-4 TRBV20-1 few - CSATGTPGIQYF TGCAGTGCCACCGGGACGCCTGGGATTCAGTACTTC
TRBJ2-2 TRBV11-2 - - CASSPRGTLTGELFF TGTGCCAGCAGCCCTCGAGGCACCCTAACCGGGGAGCTGTTTTTT
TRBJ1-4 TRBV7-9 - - CASSPRELDEKLFF TGTGCCAGCAGCCCACGGGAGCTAGATGAAAAACTGTTTTTT
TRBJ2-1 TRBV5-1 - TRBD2 CASSLGLAGMGYNEQFF TGCGCCAGCAGCTTGGGGTTAGCGGGGATGGGATACAATGAGCAGTTCTTC
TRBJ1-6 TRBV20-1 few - CSASPRVIYSPLHF TGCAGTGCTAGCCCAAGGGTAATCTATTCACCCCTCCACTTT
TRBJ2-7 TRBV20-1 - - CSASNRRSSYEQYF TGCAGTGCTAGTAACAGGCGGAGCTCCTACGAGCAGTACTTC
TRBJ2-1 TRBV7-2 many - CASSPPGVGSYNEQFF TGTGCCAGCAGCCCCCCGGGGGTCGGTTCCTACAATGAGCAGTTCTTC
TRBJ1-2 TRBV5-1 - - CASSLGGAPGYTF TGCGCCAGCAGCTTGGGTGGGGCGCCTGGCTACACCTTC
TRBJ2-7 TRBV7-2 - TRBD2 CASSLAGTSAYEQYF TGTGCCAGCAGCTTAGCTGGGACTAGCGCCTACGAGCAGTACTTC
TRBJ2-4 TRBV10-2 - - CASSESGAFLAKNIQYF TGCGCCAGCAGTGAGTCGGGGGCGTTCCTAGCCAAAAACATTCAGTACTTC
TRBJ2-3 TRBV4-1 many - CASSQVEQGGTDTQYF TGCGCCAGCAGCCAAGTTGAACAGGGAGGGACAGATACGCAGTATTTT
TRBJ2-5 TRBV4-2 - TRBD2 CASSQEAGLAGQETQYF TGTGCCAGCAGCCAAGAAGCAGGACTAGCGGGGCAAGAGACCCAGTACTTC
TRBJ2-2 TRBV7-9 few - CASSLKEQGMNTGELFF TGTGCCAGCAGCTTAAAGGAGCAGGGGATGAACACCGGGGAGCTGTTTTTT